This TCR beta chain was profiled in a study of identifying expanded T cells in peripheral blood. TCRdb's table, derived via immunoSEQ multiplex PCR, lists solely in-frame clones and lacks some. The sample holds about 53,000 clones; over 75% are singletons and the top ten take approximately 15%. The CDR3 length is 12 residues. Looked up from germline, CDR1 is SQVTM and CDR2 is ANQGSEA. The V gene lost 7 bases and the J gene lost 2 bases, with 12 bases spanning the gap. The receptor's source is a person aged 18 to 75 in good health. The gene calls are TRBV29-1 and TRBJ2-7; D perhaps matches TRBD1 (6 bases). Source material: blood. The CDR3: CSALTGPYEQYF. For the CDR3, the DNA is TGCAGCGCCCTTACAGGGCCCTACGAGCAGTACTTC.